This is a list of T cell receptor beta chains from one sample in a study of cytomegalovirus exposure and HLA in healthy donors. Clones were read by immunoSEQ multiplex PCR, and TCRdb kept only the in-frame ones, dropping some. The data hold over 150,000 clones, with approximately 81% observed a single time. Sequencing was done on a sample of PBMCs. The receptors derive from a young woman in good health and CMV-seropositive. Each CDR3 is given with its conserved first and last residue. A D gene is named only where the DNA matches it firmly. Some rows mark clone size as missing; the rest say once, few, many or name a class of expanded clone.

size | J | V | D | DNA | CDR3
NA | TRBJ1-6 | TRBV5-4 | NA | TGTGCCAGCAGCTTGAACAAGGGGTTAGACTCACCCCTCCACTTT | CASSLNKGLDSPLHF
NA | TRBJ2-1 | TRBV4-1 | NA | TGCGCCAGCAGCCGTAACAATGAGCAGTTCTTC | CASSRNNEQFF
once | TRBJ2-2 | TRBV2 | NA | TGTGCCAGCAGGCCGGGTCACCCTTCTTTAGGCACCGGGGAGCTGTTTTTT | CASRPGHPSLGTGELFF
NA | TRBJ1-1 | TRBV4-3 | NA | TGCGCCAGCAGCCAAGAGGGGACAACCAACACTGAAGCTTTCTTT | CASSQEGTTNTEAFF
NA | TRBJ1-1 | TRBV4-1 | NA | TGCGCCAGCAGCATAGGCCAGCGAATGAACACTGAAGCTTTCTTT | CASSIGQRMNTEAFF
NA | TRBJ1-2 | TRBV4-1 | TRBD1 | TGCGCCAGCAGCCCAACGGACAGGGGGTATGTTGGCTACACCTTC | CASSPTDRGYVGYTF
NA | TRBJ1-2 | TRBV18 | TRBD1 | TGTGCCAGCTCACTGGACAGGGCAAGTGAGATTGGCTACACCTTC | CASSLDRASEIGYTF
NA | TRBJ1-5 | TRBV5-3 | NA | TGTGCCAGAAGCCCCCGGGGAGCGCCTCAACATAGAACCACCCAGCCCCAGCATTTT | CARSPRGAPQHRTTQPQHF
NA | TRBJ1-2 | TRBV30 | TRBD1 | TGTGCCTGGAGTGTCCTATCACAGGGGGAAGGACGCTACACCTTC | CAWSVLSQGEGRYTF
NA | TRBJ1-5 | TRBV2 | NA | TGTGCCAGCAGTGAAGCCCGGGGTCAGCCCCAGCATTTT | CASSEARGQPQHF
NA | TRBJ1-2 | TRBV28 | TRBD1 | TGTGCCAGCAGTTTTCTACAGGGGGCTTGGTATGGCTACACCTTC | CASSFLQGAWYGYTF
NA | TRBJ1-1 | TRBV7-2 | TRBD1 | TGTGCCAGCAGCCCCCGACAGGGAGGCGACACTGAAGCTTTCTTT | CASSPRQGGDTEAFF
NA | TRBJ1-1 | TRBV6-1 | NA | TGTGCCAGCAGTGAAAGGGGTGTGTGGGTGAACACTGAAGCTTTCTTT | CASSERGVWVNTEAFF
NA | TRBJ2-5 | TRBV7-2 | TRBD2 | TGTGCCAGCAGCTTACGACGGGGGGACTACCAAGAGACCCAGTACTTC | CASSLRRGDYQETQYF
NA | TRBJ1-6 | TRBV7-9 | NA | TGTTCCAGCTCAGGTGGTCGGATAACTAATTCACCCCTCCACTTT | CSSSGGRITNSPLHF
NA | TRBJ2-3 | TRBV4-1 | NA | TGCGCCAGCAGCCTCCACCACCCTAGCGCTCCCTCAGATACGCAGTATTTT | CASSLHHPSAPSDTQYF
NA | TRBJ2-1 | TRBV4-1 | NA | TGCGCCAGCAGCCAAGATTGGAGGTACAATGAGCAGTTCTTC | CASSQDWRYNEQFF
NA | TRBJ2-5 | TRBV6-6 | NA | TGTGCCAGCAGTGGACAGAGCCAAGAGACCCAGTACTTC | CASSGQSQETQYF
NA | TRBJ2-5 | TRBV9 | NA | TGTGCCAGCAGCGTAGTCCCTCGAACAGGAGAGACCCAGTACTTC | CASSVVPRTGETQYF
NA | TRBJ2-7 | TRBV10-3 | NA | TGTGCCATCAGTGAACAGGGAATGCGCTACGAGCAGTACTTC | CAISEQGMRYEQYF
once | TRBJ2-3 | TRBV7-3 | TRBD2 | TGTGCCTCAGGGGCGGGGGGGTCTCGGGATACGCAGTATTTT | CASGAGGSRDTQYF
few | TRBJ2-2 | TRBV4-2 | TRBD2 | TGTGCCAGCAGCCCCGATGGGAGGGACACCGGGGAGCTGTTTTTT | CASSPDGRDTGELFF
NA | TRBJ1-1 | TRBV6-5 | TRBD1 | TGTGCCAGCAGTTACGGGACAGGGGGTTACACTGAAGCTTTCTTT | CASSYGTGGYTEAFF